The 12 T cell receptor beta chains below come from one sample, sequenced in a study of OX40 agonist ivuxolimab in advanced cancers. Libraries were prepared by immunoSEQ multiplex PCR; TCRdb keeps only in-frame clonotypes and omits some of them. The sample contains tens of thousands of clones, approximately 87% of which appear only once. The source was CD4+ or CD8+ T cells sorted from blood, collected in a trial of the OX40 agonist ivuxolimab. These receptors were collected from an adult with an advanced solid tumor such as melanoma, head and neck, liver or kidney cancer.

This clone was found a few times. This chain connects TRBV28 to TRBJ2-5; D may be TRBD1 or TRBD2 (6 bases each). Trimming left V 7 bases short and J 5 bases short, with 20 bases between. The CDR3 runs to 15 residues. Germline V lookup: CDR1 MDHEN, CDR2 SYDVKM. The CDR3 loop is CASIGGHQHMETQYF. In DNA form, the CDR3 reads TGTGCCAGCATAGGGGGGCATCAACACATGGAGACCCAGTACTTC.

The chain uses TRBV27 and TRBJ1-5; D unclear. Looked up from germline, CDR1 is MNHEY and CDR2 is SMNVEV (reference sequence). The CDR3 runs 13 residues. V lost 5 bases and J lost 1, with 6 bases in between. The CDR3 coding sequence is TGTGCCAGCAGTCTATGGAGCAATCAGCCCCAGCATTTT. Translating it yields CASSLWSNQPQHF.

The genes are TRBV28 and TRBJ1-6, with 7 bases aligning to TRBD1. The germline V gene encodes CDR1 MDHEN and CDR2 SYDVKM. Trimming at V came to 4 bases and at J to 4 bases, leaving 7 bases not matched to a gene. This CDR3 is 16 amino acids long. CDR3 region: CASSSLPGQYNSPLHF. Written as DNA, the CDR3 is TGTGCCAGCAGTTCCCTACCGGGACAGTATAATTCACCCCTCCACTTT.

This sequence joins TRBV27 and TRBJ2-3; 7 bases are a match to TRBD2. Germline assignment: CDR1 MNHEY and CDR2 SMNVEV (reference sequence). Germline trimming cut 1 base from V and 2 bases from J; bases unmatched to any gene: 9. The CDR3 has 17 amino acids. The CDR3, as DNA: TGTGCCAGCAGTTTATTCCTTCGGAGCGGGGACACAGATACGCAGTATTTT. The encoded protein is CASSLFLRSGDTDTQYF.

V is TRBV19 and J is TRBJ2-3, with 8 bases that match TRBD1. Germline V CDR1 and CDR2: LNHDA, SQIVND (reference sequence). The ends lost 5 bases at V and 3 bases at J; junction bases unmatched: 4. CDR3 length: 14 amino acids. CDR3 bases: TGTGCCAGTAGTTTCACAGGGGGAACAGATACGCAGTATTTT. Amino acid sequence: CASSFTGGTDTQYF.

The V and J genes are TRBV2 and TRBJ2-1; possibly TRBD2 for D (5 bases). Germline V CDR1 and CDR2: SNHLY, FYNNEI. Trimming removed 3 bases at V and 0 bases at J, with 12 bases between. The CDR3 loop spans 16 amino acids. The CDR3 bases are TGTGCCAGCAGTGACGCGGGCCCGGACTCCTACAATGAGCAGTTCTTC. It codes for CASSDAGPDSYNEQFF.

This clone was counted once. V is TRBV28 and J is TRBJ2-1; 7 nucleotides align to TRBD2. The CDR3 runs to 17 residues. J was trimmed by 0 bases and V by 1 base; bases with no gene match: 6. CDR1 and CDR2 from the germline V gene are MDHEN and SYDVKM. This CDR3 reads CASSLYGSGRSYNEQFF. Here the CDR3 DNA reads TGTGCCAGCAGTTTATACGGTAGCGGGCGCTCCTACAATGAGCAGTTCTTC.

This sequence joins TRBV5-1 and TRBJ1-1; 8 bases align to TRBD1. The CDR3 runs to 16 residues. Germline V CDR1 and CDR2: SGHRS, YFSETQ. The V gene end was trimmed by 5 bases and the J gene end by 6 bases; junction bases not matched to a gene: 15. CDR3 amino acids: CASRPGTGASGAEAFF. As DNA, the CDR3 is TGCGCCAGCAGGCCCGGGACAGGAGCATCGGGGGCTGAAGCTTTCTTT.

This chain connects TRBV28 to TRBJ1-5; no reliable D call. The CDR3 sequence is 16 residues long. CDR1 is MDHEN and CDR2 is SYDVKM in the germline V gene. The V gene lost 2 bases and the J gene lost 0 bases, with 11 bases spanning the gap. Written as DNA, the CDR3 is TGTGCCAGCAGTTTAAGGGCAGGCGGTAGCAATCAGCCCCAGCATTTT. Translated, it gives CASSLRAGGSNQPQHF.

The chain has TRBV18 and TRBJ2-3; 9 nucleotides agree with TRBD1. Germline V gene lookup returns CDR1 KGHSH and CDR2 LQKENI. The CDR3 is 19 amino acids. The V and J ends lost 0 bases and 2 bases, in that order; junction bases with no gene match: 12. The CDR3 DNA is TGTGCCAGCTCACCACCGATTTGGACTAGGACAGGGGTCACAGATACGCAGTATTTT. Amino acids: CASSPPIWTRTGVTDTQYF.

This clone has only one observation. The gene calls are TRBV7-9 and TRBJ2-7; 11 nucleotides align to TRBD2. This CDR3 comprises 16 residues. Germline V CDR1 and CDR2: SEHNR, FQNEAQ (reference sequence). V lost 5 bases to trimming and J lost 4 bases; unmatched junction nucleotides: 10. DNA for the CDR3: TGTGCCAGCAGCCCGCCCCCGGGACTAGCGGTATACGAGCAGTACTTC. This encodes CASSPPPGLAVYEQYF.

A few counts support this clone. The V gene is TRBV7-8, the J gene TRBJ1-4; D gene unclear. Germline CDR1 is SGHVS and CDR2 is FQNEAQ. Trimming took 1 base from V and 6 from J, leaving 3 bases between them. This CDR3 is 12 amino acids long. Written as DNA, the CDR3 is TGTGCCAGCAGCTTAGGATATGAAAAACTGTTTTTT. Its protein product is CASSLGYEKLFF.